These T cell receptor beta chains were read from a single sample in a study of blood T cell repertoires in COVID-19. Produced via immunoSEQ multiplex PCR; TCRdb's table is partial and in-frame only. Among some 340,000 clones listed, about 90% were seen once. Specimen: PBMCs or T cells enriched from blood (not recorded which). Every receptor here comes from a woman in her 30s who had recovered from COVID-19. CDR3s include the opening cysteine and the closing phenylalanine or tryptophan. The D gene is left open where the match is weak. Clone sizes are given selectively: once, few, many, or a class where the clone is expanded.

V gene	D gene	J gene	clone size	CDR3 protein	CDR3 DNA
TRBV5-1	TRBD1	TRBJ1-1	NA	CASGNLQGYNTEAFF	TGCGCCAGTGGAAATTTACAGGGGTATAACACTGAAGCTTTCTTT
TRBV28	TRBD2	TRBJ2-1	NA	CASTNPGTSDEQFF	TGTGCCAGCACCAATCCGGGGACTAGCGATGAGCAGTTCTTC
TRBV19	NA	TRBJ1-1	NA	CASSAGVTEAFF	TGTGCCAGTAGTGCCGGGGTCACTGAAGCTTTCTTT
TRBV11-2	TRBD1	TRBJ2-1	NA	CASSLGGRGRIEQFF	TGTGCCAGCAGCTTAGGGGGCAGGGGGCGCATTGAGCAGTTCTTC
TRBV10-3	NA	TRBJ1-5	once	CAISAEAYQPQHF	TGTGCCATCAGTGCGGAGGCTTATCAGCCCCAGCATTTT
TRBV10-3	NA	TRBJ1-2	NA	CAISDQRGTRQGYTF	TGTGCCATCAGTGACCAAAGGGGTACCCGGCAGGGCTACACCTTC
TRBV5-6	NA	TRBJ2-1	NA	CASSLADYYDNEQFF	TGTGCCAGCAGCTTGGCGGACTACTACGACAATGAGCAGTTCTTC
TRBV5-5	NA	TRBJ1-2	NA	CASRSGSHYGYTF	TGTGCCAGCAGATCCGGGAGCCACTATGGCTACACCTTC
TRBV7-6	TRBD1	TRBJ1-2	NA	CASSSYRRDSFNYGYTF	TGTGCCAGCAGTTCGTACCGAAGGGACAGCTTTAACTATGGCTACACCTTC
TRBV5-4	TRBD2	TRBJ2-2	NA	CASSLGGRGTGELFF	TGTGCCAGCAGCTTAGGCGGGAGGGGCACCGGGGAGCTGTTTTTT
TRBV6-4	TRBD2	TRBJ2-2	NA	CASSVAGGANTGELFF	TGTGCCAGCAGTGTGGCGGGGGGAGCGAACACCGGGGAGCTGTTTTTT
TRBV10-1	NA	TRBJ1-2	NA	CARKLQGRIYGYTF	TGCGCCAGGAAATTACAGGGTCGGATCTATGGCTACACCTTC
TRBV15	NA	TRBJ1-3	NA	CATSSRVFGNTIYF	TGTGCCACCAGCAGTCGGGTGTTTGGAAACACCATATATTTT
TRBV5-1	NA	TRBJ1-6	NA	CASSSQTDSPLHF	TGCGCCAGCAGTAGCCAGACCGATTCACCCCTCCACTTT
TRBV11-2	NA	TRBJ1-1	NA	CASSFAGQLDTEAFF	TGTGCCAGCAGCTTCGCCGGACAGCTGGACACTGAAGCTTTCTTT